This T cell receptor (beta chain) is drawn from a study of shared clonotypes between healthy human individuals. The CDR3 is 17 residues long. The V gene's germline CDR1 is MDHEN and CDR2 SYDVKM. Unmatched junction bases numbered 15, after V lost 3 bases and J lost 7 bases. Each donor was a Caucasian adult residing in Nashville, Tennessee. Evenly divided among several immunoSEQ plates was the genomic DNA of each subset. TCRdb's table, derived via immunoSEQ multiplex PCR, lists solely in-frame clones and lacks some. The table lists fewer than 600,000 clones, around 78% of them singletons. The chain links TRBV28 to TRBJ2-1; 7 bases fit TRBD1. Source material: PBMCs. The clonotype was recovered from a woman in her forties in good health. Some clones in this sample may be carry-over from other donors' samples. This chain's CDR3 is CASSFQFGEGAENEQFF. The CDR3 coding sequence is TGTGCCAGCAGTTTTCAGTTCGGAGAGGGGGCGGAAAATGAGCAGTTCTTC.